The 8 T cell receptor beta chains given below trace back to one sample, sequenced in a study of blood T cell repertoires in COVID-19. Sequenced by immunoSEQ multiplex PCR; TCRdb stores in-frame clones only, minus some. The sample records approximately 360,000 clones, 87% being singletons. The sample taken for sequencing was PBMCs or T cells enriched from blood (not recorded which). All receptors come from a man in his forties or fifties in a cohort exposed to, infected with or recovered from COVID-19 (not recorded which).

The chain carries TRBV5-1 and TRBJ2-2, with D possibly being TRBD2 (6 bases). Trimming removed 0 bases at V and 1 base at J, with 16 bases between. Germline assignment: CDR1 SGHRS and CDR2 YFSETQ. This CDR3 spans 18 amino acids. The CDR3 nucleotides are TGCGCCAGCAGCTTGGTTAGCGGTAACCAGAGGAACACCGGGGAGCTGTTTTTT. It is translated as CASSLVSGNQRNTGELFF.

This chain connects TRBV7-2 to TRBJ1-1, with TRBD1 identical over 8 bases. Unmatched junction bases numbered 4, after V lost 5 bases and J lost 2 bases. The germline CDR1 and CDR2 sequences are SGHTA and FQGNSA. The CDR3 totals 14 residues. The CDR3 reads CASSHPGGNTEAFF. The CDR3 DNA reads as TGTGCCAGCAGCCACCCAGGGGGCAACACTGAAGCTTTCTTT. The full variable domain, with the rest looked up from reference TRBV7-2 and TRBJ1-1, is GAGVSQSPSNKVTEKGKDVELRCDPISGHTALYWYRQSLGQGLEFLIYFQGNSAPDKSGLPSDRFSAERTGGSVSTLTIQRTQQEDSAVYLCASSHPGGNTEAFFGQGTRLTVV.

The V call is TRBV9, the J call TRBJ2-1; D perhaps matches TRBD1 (6 bases). CDR1 and CDR2 (germline): SGDLS, YYNGEE. The CDR3 spans 16 residues. V shed 1 base and J shed 9 bases, with 20 bases lying between them. CDR3 sequence: CASSVRGGSARSEQFF. CDR3 DNA: TGTGCCAGCAGCGTACGAGGGGGTAGCGCCAGGAGTGAGCAGTTCTTC.

This chain links TRBV9 with TRBJ2-2, with 8 bases aligning to TRBD2. J gave up 5 bases and V 4 bases, and 10 bases lay outside the gene matches. Germline loops: CDR1 SGDLS, CDR2 YYNGEE. The CDR3 totals 16 residues. The CDR3 reads CASSLGAGGSTGELFF. The CDR3 nucleotides are TGTGCCAGCAGCCTTGGGGCGGGAGGAAGTACCGGGGAGCTGTTTTTT.

V is TRBV19 and J is TRBJ1-5; 7 nucleotides align to TRBD1. Germline V lookup: CDR1 LNHDA, CDR2 SQIVND (reference sequence). The V and J ends lost 3 bases and 7 bases, in that order; junction bases with no gene match: 6. This CDR3 has 14 residues. CDR3 sequence reads: CASSMVTGRQPQHF. CDR3 coding DNA: TGTGCCAGTAGTATGGTGACAGGGCGCCAGCCCCAGCATTTT.

This chain connects TRBV5-1 to TRBJ1-2; a possible D gene is TRBD1 (5 bases). Germline V CDR1 and CDR2: SGHRS, YFSETQ. Trimming took 4 bases from V and 8 from J, leaving 18 bases between them. This CDR3 is built from 14 residues. The CDR3 spells CASSQLAQVQGYTF. The CDR3 bases are TGCGCCAGCAGCCAGCTCGCACAGGTCCAGGGCTACACCTTC.

V gene TRBV5-1 combines with J gene TRBJ1-1; 7 nucleotides align to TRBD1. After removal of 4 bases from V and 10 bases from J, the junction contained 13 bases not matched to a gene. CDR3 length: 14 amino acids. Germline CDR1 is SGHRS and CDR2 is YFSETQ. Here the CDR3 reads CASSPQPDRVAAFF. CDR3 DNA: TGCGCCAGCAGCCCTCAACCCGACAGGGTCGCAGCTTTCTTT.

The genes are TRBV28 and TRBJ1-2; D is undetermined. V was trimmed by 6 bases and J by 7 bases, leaving 12 bases between them. Germline CDR1 and CDR2: MDHEN and SYDVKM. This CDR3 is 12 amino acids long. The CDR3 sequence is CASSDLGSGYTF. CDR3 sequence (DNA): TGTGCCAGCAGCGACCTAGGGAGTGGCTACACCTTC.